One and the same sample provided the 8 T cell receptor beta chains below, sequenced in a study of blood T cells in healthy people across ages. Using a J-beta primer mix together with a sample-barcoded 5' primer, a second PCR was run for 7 to 11 cycles. Each CDR3 protein is one row after TCRdb ran MiXCR on the 5' RACE reads. The data show about 640,000 distinct CDR3 sequences, 45% to 65% seen once. Sequenced: blood. All receptors derive from a man aged 55-75 years in good health.

This chain links TRBV20-1 with TRBJ1-6; D gene ambiguous. V lost 6 bases to trimming and J lost 7 bases, with 16 bases between them. Germline V gene lookup returns CDR1 DFQATT and CDR2 SNEGSKA (reference sequence). The CDR3 length is 14 residues. CDR3: CSALSMSTNSPLHF. CDR3 DNA: TGCAGTGCCCTTAGTATGTCTACGAATTCACCCCTCCACTTT.

This clonotype has a handful of counts. This chain connects TRBV11-2 to TRBJ1-1; D is uncertain. Germline CDR1 is SGHAT and CDR2 is FQNNGV. The CDR3 is 13 amino acids. Trimming shortened V by 3 bases and J by 2 bases, and 7 bases separated the two germline ends. DNA for the CDR3: TGTGCCAGCAGCTTGAACAGTAACACTGAAGCTTTCTTT. Translated, it gives CASSLNSNTEAFF.

The CDR3 coding sequence is TGCGCCAGCACCCTAGCAGGGGGGGGGAACAAAAACATTCAGTACTTC. This codes for CASTLAGGGNKNIQYF. V and J are TRBV5-1 and TRBJ2-4, with D possibly being TRBD1 or TRBD2 (7 bases each). This CDR3 has 16 residues. Germline values: CDR1 SGHRS, CDR2 YFSETQ. Trimming stripped 6 bases from V and 3 bases from J, with 19 bases between.

The chain combines TRBV5-1 with TRBJ2-7; TRBD1 agrees at 9 bases. This CDR3 has 13 amino acids. CDR1 and CDR2 from the germline V gene are SGHRS and YFSETQ. V shed 4 bases, J shed 5 bases, and the junction held 4 bases outside the gene matches. In DNA, the CDR3 is TGCGCCAGCAGCGTCCGGGACAGGGACGAGCAGTACTTC. Its protein product is CASSVRDRDEQYF.

This chain links TRBV29-1 with TRBJ1-2; TRBD1 matches 9 bases. J gave up 3 bases and V 7 bases, and 18 bases lay outside the gene matches. CDR3 length: 17 amino acids. The germline V gene has CDR1 SQVTM and CDR2 ANQGSEA. In DNA, the CDR3 is TGCAGCGCCAGTAGCGGGACAGGGTATTTCGTAGACTATGGCTACACCTTC. Translation: CSASSGTGYFVDYGYTF.

V and J are TRBV2 and TRBJ2-6, with a possible D match to TRBD1 (6 bases). V was shortened by 1 base and J by 4 bases, with 8 bases between the two germline ends. Per germline, CDR1 SNHLY and CDR2 FYNNEI. The CDR3 loop spans 15 amino acids. The CDR3, as DNA: TGTGCCAGCAGTGAAGGGGGGCTCGGGGCCAACGTCCTGACTTTC. This encodes CASSEGGLGANVLTF.

The rearrangement links TRBV11-2 to TRBJ2-7; no clear D gene. The germline V gene has CDR1 SGHAT and CDR2 FQNNGV. The germline V and J ends were trimmed by 4 bases and 7 bases, with 8 bases remaining between them. The CDR3 covers 11 residues. The CDR3 spells CASSSVGEQYF. The CDR3 bases are TGTGCCAGCAGCTCGGTCGGGGAGCAGTACTTC.

This clonotype was recorded a few times. This rearrangement joins TRBV7-2 to TRBJ2-5; no definite D call. The CDR3 covers 11 residues. Germline V CDR1 and CDR2: SGHTA, FQGNSA. Between the trimmed V and J ends, which lost 4 bases and 10 bases, there was a span of 10 bases. In DNA form, the CDR3 reads TGTGCCAGCAGCTCCGACTGGGGCCAGTACTTC. Protein sequence: CASSSDWGQYF.